The 25 T cell receptor beta chains listed next were all sequenced from one sample in a study of blood T cell repertoires in COVID-19. Method: immunoSEQ multiplex PCR; TCRdb's copy keeps in-frame clones and lacks some. The sample records tens of thousands of clones, around 82% being singletons. The sequencing sample was made of peripheral blood. All receptors derive from a man aged 50-59 years with active COVID-19.

The chain joins TRBV4-3 to TRBJ1-2; 7 bases align to TRBD1. Germline lookup yields CDR1 LGHNA and CDR2 YSLEER. J was trimmed by 8 bases and V by 0 bases; bases with no gene match: 9. CDR3 length equals 15 residues. CDR3 coding DNA: TGCGCCAGCAGCCAAGATAACAGGGGACCCGAAGGCTACACCTTC. Translation: CASSQDNRGPEGYTF.

About this clone itself: Other DNA variants within this sample encode the same CDR3. CDR3: CASSQVGGKSYEQYF. CDR3 sequence (DNA): TGTGCCAGCAGCCAAGTTGGAGGGAAATCGTACGAGCAGTACTTC. The chain employs TRBV3-1 (or the pseudogene TRBV3-2) and TRBJ2-7; tentatively, D is TRBD2 (6 bases). The CDR3 covers 15 residues. Germline V CDR1 and CDR2: LGHDT, YNNKEL (reference sequence). With 1 base removed from V and 4 bases from J, the gap between germline ends came to 14 bases.

This chain connects TRBV12-3 or TRBV12-4 to TRBJ2-3; D remains unclear. This CDR3 spans 13 amino acids. The V and J ends lost 6 bases and 4 bases respectively, with 11 bases between them. The CDR3 is CASRQSRPDTQYF. The CDR3 nucleotides are TGTGCCAGCAGACAATCACGTCCAGATACGCAGTATTTT.

The chain has TRBV9 and TRBJ2-7, with D possibly TRBD1 on 6 matching bases. This CDR3 has 14 amino acids. Looked up from germline, CDR1 is SGDLS and CDR2 is YYNGEE. Trimming shortened V by 4 bases and J by 2 bases, and 13 bases separated the two germline ends. This chain's CDR3 is CASSSRDTTYEQYF. As DNA, the CDR3 is TGTGCCAGCAGCTCTCGGGACACGACCTACGAGCAGTACTTC.

The chain joins TRBV10-2 to TRBJ1-4, with TRBD1 identical over 12 bases. V dropped 10 bases and J dropped 3; count of bases not matched to a gene: 12. The CDR3 consists of 17 residues. The germline V gene encodes CDR1 WSHSY and CDR2 SAAADI. The CDR3 loop reads CATLRDRGLGANEKLFF. DNA of the CDR3: TGCGCCACCTTAAGGGACAGGGGGCTTGGGGCTAATGAAAAACTGTTTTTT.

V gene TRBV27 combines with J gene TRBJ1-2, with 10 bases matching TRBD1. The CDR3 is 15 residues long. Germline V gene sequence: CDR1 MNHEY, CDR2 SMNVEV (reference sequence). With 5 bases clipped from V and 7 bases from J, the junction kept 10 bases outside the gene matches. CDR3 in amino acids: CASSNRQGAQGGYTF. CDR3 nucleotide sequence: TGTGCCAGCAGTAACCGACAGGGGGCGCAAGGTGGCTACACCTTC.

The chain couples TRBV5-4 to TRBJ2-7; 10 nucleotides line up with TRBD1. The J segment lost 3 bases and the V segment lost 4 bases, leaving 7 bases of the junction unmatched. Germline values: CDR1 SGHNT, CDR2 YYREEE (reference sequence). This CDR3 spans 15 amino acids. For the CDR3, the DNA is TGTGCCAGCAGCCCATCGACAGGGGGCAACTACGAGCAGTACTTC. Encoded protein: CASSPSTGGNYEQYF.

A few counts support this clone. The chain links TRBV18 to TRBJ1-5; a possible D gene is TRBD1 (5 bases). The CDR3 runs to 16 residues. Trimming cost V 3 bases and J 0 bases, with 12 bases left between them. Germline lookup yields CDR1 KGHSH and CDR2 LQKENI. The CDR3 coding sequence is TGTGCCAGCTCACCCCAGGGCCTCTATAGCAATCAGCCCCAGCATTTT. This gives the protein CASSPQGLYSNQPQHF. Variable domain in full (rest from reference TRBV18 and TRBJ1-5): NAGVMQNPRHLVRRRGQEARLRCSPMKGHSHVYWYRQLPEEGLKFMVYLQKENIIDESGMPKERFSAEFPKEGPSILRIQQVVRGDSAAYFCASSPQGLYSNQPQHFGDGTRLSIL.

This clone was picked up a small number of times. This sequence joins TRBV7-3 and TRBJ2-1; 11 bases fit TRBD1. CDR3 length: 14 amino acids. J lost 5 bases, V lost 5 bases, and 2 bases had no gene match. The germline gives CDR1 SGHTA, CDR2 FQGTGA. In DNA form, the CDR3 reads TGTGCCAGCAGCCGGGACAGGGGGGACAATGAGCAGTTCTTC. Its protein product is CASSRDRGDNEQFF.

The rearrangement links TRBV20-1 to TRBJ2-3; 8 nucleotides agree with TRBD2. CDR3 size: 14 residues. Trimming removed 3 bases from V and 7 bases from J; junction bases left unmatched: 9. Germline V gives CDR1 DFQATT, CDR2 SNEGSKA (reference sequence). The DNA for the CDR3 is TGCAGTGCTAGTCCGACTAGCGTTCCCTATACGCAGTATTTT. Translated, it gives CSASPTSVPYTQYF.

This rearrangement joins TRBV11-2 to TRBJ2-3; no clear D. The CDR3 has 12 amino acids. Trimming stripped 9 bases from V and 0 bases from J, with 7 bases between. The V gene's germline CDR1 is SGHAT and CDR2 FQNNGV. The CDR3 DNA is TGTGCCAGTAAAGCGAGCACAGATACGCAGTATTTT. Protein product: CASKASTDTQYF. Together with reference TRBV11-2 and TRBJ2-3, the CDR3 gives the full variable domain: EAGVAQSPRYKIIEKRQSVAFWCNPISGHATLYWYQQILGQGPKLLIQFQNNGVVDDSQLPKDRFSAERLKGVDSTLKIQPAKLEDSAVYLCASKASTDTQYFGPGTRLTVL.

The chain joins TRBV30 to TRBJ2-7; tentative D call: TRBD2 (6 bases). Between the trimmed V and J ends, which lost 4 bases and 0 bases, there was a span of 13 bases. CDR3 size: 14 residues. The germline gives CDR1 GTSNPN, CDR2 SVGIG (reference sequence). In nucleotides, the CDR3 is TGTGCCTGGAATGGAGGGTCTAACTCCTACGAGCAGTACTTC. Its translation: CAWNGGSNSYEQYF.

The rearrangement links TRBV18 to TRBJ2-1; a weak D match, TRBD1 (5 bases). This CDR3 is 16 amino acids long. CDR1 is KGHSH, CDR2 LQKENI, per germline. V lost 5 bases, J lost 6 bases, and 20 bases lay in between. The CDR3 nucleotides read TGTGCCAGCTCATCTCTCCGACAGCAAGTCATCAATGAGCAGTTCTTC. Amino acids: CASSSLRQQVINEQFF.

V usage is TRBV18 and J usage is TRBJ2-7; tentative D call: TRBD1 (5 bases). V lost 2 bases and J lost 2, with 13 bases in between. This CDR3 region has 15 residues. The germline gives CDR1 KGHSH, CDR2 LQKENI. The CDR3 region is CASSPGQGTAYEQYF. DNA of the CDR3: TGTGCCAGCTCACCAGGTCAGGGAACGGCCTACGAGCAGTACTTC. The variable domain in full, completed from reference TRBV18 and TRBJ2-7, reads NAGVMQNPRHLVRRRGQEARLRCSPMKGHSHVYWYRQLPEEGLKFMVYLQKENIIDESGMPKERFSAEFPKEGPSILRIQQVVRGDSAAYFCASSPGQGTAYEQYFGPGTRLTVT.

This clone was detected once. V gene TRBV9 combines with J gene TRBJ2-3; TRBD2 aligns across 10 bases. Germline assignment: CDR1 SGDLS and CDR2 YYNGEE. The CDR3 loop spans 14 amino acids. V was clipped by 5 bases and J by 4 bases; unmatched bases: 4. CDR3 in amino acids: CASSTSGTPDTQYF. The DNA for the CDR3 is TGTGCCAGCAGTACTAGCGGGACCCCAGATACGCAGTATTTT.

The CDR3 DNA follows: TGTGCCAGCAGGGTCGGGCAGGGCCAATCAGCCCAGCATTTT. This gives the protein CASRVGQGQSAQHF. The chain combines TRBV6-5 with TRBJ1-5; tentatively, D is TRBD1 (5 bases). Trimming cost V 6 bases and J 11 bases, with 20 bases left between them. This CDR3 is built from 14 residues. CDR1 is MNHEY, CDR2 SVGAGI, per germline.

The chain recombines TRBV18 with TRBJ1-4; no clear D. CDR1 is KGHSH and CDR2 is LQKENI in the germline V gene. The CDR3 runs to 13 residues. Trimming removed 5 bases at V and 4 bases at J, with 8 bases between. DNA for the CDR3: TGTGCCAGCTCAACCGGGGATAATGAAAAACTGTTTTTT. Translated, it gives CASSTGDNEKLFF.

The CDR3 coding sequence is TGTGCCAGCAGGGACACAGGGCAGGGCTACACCTTC. Its translation: CASRDTGQGYTF. The chain uses TRBV6-5 and TRBJ1-2; D perhaps matches TRBD1 (6 bases). CDR3 length equals 12 residues. Germline values: CDR1 MNHEY, CDR2 SVGAGI. Trimming stripped 6 bases from V and 8 bases from J, with 13 bases between.

J is TRBJ2-1 and V is TRBV3-1 (or the pseudogene TRBV3-2); D is possibly TRBD1 (6 bases). V shed 5 bases and J shed 0 bases, with 20 bases lying between them. The CDR3 is 18 residues long. The germline CDR1 and CDR2 sequences are LGHDT and YNNKEL (reference sequence). The CDR3, as DNA: TGTGCCAGCAGCGAAACGTGGGGTGCAGGGGCCTCCTACAATGAGCAGTTCTTC. Protein: CASSETWGAGASYNEQFF.

The chain has TRBV3-1 (or the pseudogene TRBV3-2) and TRBJ2-7; 7 positions match TRBD2. The CDR3 length is 17 residues. J lost 2 bases, V lost 0 bases, and 10 bases had no gene match. The germline V gene has CDR1 LGHDT and CDR2 YNNKEL (reference sequence). CDR3 in amino acids: CASSQDQPSGGAYEQYF. The DNA for the CDR3 is TGTGCCAGCAGCCAAGATCAGCCTAGCGGAGGCGCCTACGAGCAGTACTTC.

This clone was seen only once. V gene TRBV5-5 combines with J gene TRBJ2-7, with 7 bases aligning to TRBD2. With 4 bases clipped from V and 0 bases from J, the junction kept 7 bases outside the gene matches. The CDR3 is made up of 15 amino acids. The V gene's germline CDR1 is SGHKS and CDR2 YYEKEE (reference sequence). The CDR3 loop reads CASSRTGGVSYEQYF. The CDR3, as DNA: TGTGCCAGCAGCCGCACGGGAGGTGTCTCCTACGAGCAGTACTTC.

V is TRBV6-5 and J is TRBJ2-1; 8 bases are shared with TRBD2. The trim removed 6 bases at V and 2 bases at J, leaving 3 bases unmatched. Germline V gives CDR1 MNHEY, CDR2 SVGAGI. The CDR3 runs 14 residues. CDR3 region: CASRGGLAYNEQFF. The DNA for the CDR3 is TGTGCCAGCAGGGGGGGACTAGCCTACAATGAGCAGTTCTTC.

V is TRBV7-2 and J is TRBJ2-6, with D possibly being TRBD2 (6 bases). The V gene lost 2 bases and the J gene lost 4 bases, with 9 bases spanning the gap. Germline assignment: CDR1 SGHTA and CDR2 FQGNSA. This CDR3 is 15 amino acids long. CDR3 nucleotides: TGTGCCAGCAGCTTATCGGGGGAAGGGGCCAACGTCCTGACTTTC. This codes for CASSLSGEGANVLTF.

This rearrangement joins TRBV24-1 to TRBJ1-5; D not resolved. Germline V CDR1 and CDR2: KGHDR, SFDVKD. The CDR3 is 14 amino acids. Trimming left V 3 bases short and J 6 bases short, with 11 bases between. The CDR3 protein is CATSDRRAVQPQHF. The CDR3 nucleotides are TGTGCCACCAGTGATAGGCGGGCGGTTCAGCCCCAGCATTTT.

A single count supports this clone. This rearrangement joins TRBV5-1 to TRBJ2-4; a possible D gene is TRBD2 (5 bases). The V gene's germline CDR1 is SGHRS and CDR2 YFSETQ. The CDR3 totals 14 residues. The V end was cut by 4 bases, the J end by 5 bases, with 13 bases between. CDR3 residues: CASSIGLPENIQYF. CDR3 bases: TGCGCCAGCAGCATTGGACTGCCTGAAAACATTCAGTACTTC.